The next 16 T cell receptor beta chains were all read from a single sample in a study of PD-L1 blockade in urothelial cancer. Documented time point: peripheral blood 6 weeks after treatment start. Clones were sequenced by immunoSEQ multiplex PCR, and TCRdb holds only the in-frame ones, with some missing. The sample records more than 90,000 clones, roughly 83% being singletons. Here the sequenced sample was PBMCs, taken around atezolizumab (anti-PD-L1) treatment. Receptors were obtained from a man aged 70 or older with urothelial cancer.

This clone came up once. The rearrangement uses TRBV4-3 and TRBJ2-6, with D possibly TRBD1 on 6 matching bases. Trimming left V 0 bases short and J 4 bases short, with 13 bases between. Germline CDR1 is LGHNA and CDR2 is YSLEER. This CDR3 has 17 amino acids. As DNA, the CDR3 is TGCGCCAGCAGCCAAGACCCCAGACAGGCCGGGGCCAACGTCCTGACTTTC. As protein: CASSQDPRQAGANVLTF.

This rearrangement joins TRBV7-2 to TRBJ2-1, with D possibly being TRBD2 (6 bases). Germline CDR1 and CDR2: SGHTA and FQGNSA. The CDR3 is 16 residues long. The V end lost 2 bases, the J end lost 3 bases, and 14 bases lay between the germline ends. The CDR3 region is CASSLFHGGDYNEQFF. The CDR3 nucleotides are TGTGCCAGCAGCTTATTTCACGGGGGAGACTACAATGAGCAGTTCTTC. Based on the CDR3 plus reference TRBV7-2 and TRBJ2-1, the full variable domain is GAGVSQSPSNKVTEKGKDVELRCDPISGHTALYWYRQSLGQGLEFLIYFQGNSAPDKSGLPSDRFSAERTGGSVSTLTIQRTQQEDSAVYLCASSLFHGGDYNEQFFGPGTRLTVL.

This clone was found a few times. The chain uses TRBV5-8 and TRBJ1-1, with D possibly TRBD1 on 5 matching bases. With 3 bases removed from V and 1 base from J, the gap between germline ends came to 7 bases. CDR1 is SGHTS, CDR2 YDEGEE, per germline. The CDR3 length is 13 residues. CDR3 in amino acids: CASSWRGNTEAFF. CDR3 DNA: TGTGCCAGCAGCTGGAGGGGGAACACTGAAGCTTTCTTT.

This chain connects TRBV7-8 to TRBJ1-6, with D perhaps matching TRBD1 (5 bases). The germline gives CDR1 SGHVS, CDR2 FQNEAQ. The germline V and J ends were trimmed by 5 bases and 6 bases, with 14 bases remaining between them. The CDR3 contains 15 residues. CDR3 DNA: TGTGCCAGCAGCCGTGGGCCCAGGGCTAATTCACCCCTCCACTTT. Translated: CASSRGPRANSPLHF.

This clone was seen a single time. The chain has TRBV5-1 and TRBJ2-7, with TRBD2 matching 8 bases. CDR1 and CDR2 (germline): SGHRS, YFSETQ. This CDR3 is built from 15 residues. Trimming removed 2 bases from V and 5 bases from J; junction bases left unmatched: 9. In DNA, the CDR3 is TGCGCCAGCAGCTTAGATGATAGCGGGATCAACGAGCAGTACTTC. Translation: CASSLDDSGINEQYF.

The CDR3 here is CASSYSERGAPGEQYF. The CDR3 nucleotides read TGTGCCAGCAGTTACTCGGAGCGGGGGGCCCCGGGGGAGCAGTACTTC. The chain has TRBV6-6 and TRBJ2-7; 9 nucleotides line up with TRBD2. The CDR3 runs 16 residues. Per the germline V gene, CDR1 is MNHNY and CDR2 is SVGAGI (reference sequence). Losses at the gene ends were 0 bases for V and 7 bases for J; bases not matched to a gene: 10.

In its sample, this clone was seen once. The chain uses TRBV15 and TRBJ2-1; TRBD1 agrees at 8 bases. This CDR3 region has 17 residues. CDR1 is LNHNV, CDR2 YYDKDF, per germline (reference sequence). V shed 4 bases and J 3 bases; nucleotides not matched to a gene: 11. CDR3 nucleotide sequence: TGTGCCACCAGCACCAGGGGGGCAGGGGGCATCTACAATGAGCAGTTCTTC. Amino acids: CATSTRGAGGIYNEQFF. The full variable domain, rest sourced from reference TRBV15 and TRBJ2-1, is DAMVIQNPRYQVTQFGKPVTLSCSQTLNHNVMYWYQQKSSQAPKLLFHYYDKDFNNEADTPDNFQSRRPNTSFCFLDIRSPGLGDTAMYLCATSTRGAGGIYNEQFFGPGTRLTVL.

The rearrangement joins TRBV2 to TRBJ2-3; 10 bases are shared with TRBD2. This CDR3 region has 14 residues. Per the germline V gene, CDR1 is SNHLY and CDR2 is FYNNEI. V trimming: 7 bases; J trimming: 6 bases; junction bases outside the gene matches: 7. The chain's CDR3 is CASNLAGGGDTQYF. The DNA for the CDR3 is TGTGCCAGCAATTTAGCGGGAGGAGGGGATACGCAGTATTTT.

This chain links TRBV7-2 with TRBJ1-3; D is unclear. The germline CDR1 and CDR2 sequences are SGHTA and FQGNSA. The ends were cut back, 5 bases at V and 0 bases at J, with 8 bases in the middle. This CDR3 is 14 amino acids long. The CDR3 DNA reads TGTGCCAGCAGCATAGGTAGCTCTGGAAACACCATATATTTT. This sequence encodes CASSIGSSGNTIYF.

The gene calls are TRBV7-6 and TRBJ2-1, with D unclear. From germline, CDR1 is SGHVS and CDR2 FNYEAQ. V shed 2 bases and J shed 8 bases, with 10 bases lying between them. This CDR3 is 13 amino acids long. DNA for the CDR3: TGTGCCAGCAGCTTAACAGCTACCCATGAGCAGTTCTTC. It translates to CASSLTATHEQFF.

The chain has TRBV10-3 and TRBJ2-7, with 9 bases aligning to TRBD2. The CDR3 spans 15 residues. V was clipped by 2 bases and J by 3 bases; unmatched bases: 5. Germline values: CDR1 ENHRY, CDR2 SYGVKD. CDR3 DNA sequence: TGTGCCATCAGTGAGGGATTAGCGGGGGACTACGAGCAGTACTTC. Translation gives CAISEGLAGDYEQYF.

The gene calls are TRBV5-1 and TRBJ2-2; perhaps TRBD1 as D (6 bases). The V end lost 0 bases, the J end lost 4 bases, and 10 bases lay between the germline ends. This CDR3 region has 15 residues. Looked up from germline, CDR1 is SGHRS and CDR2 is YFSETQ. The DNA of the CDR3 is TGCGCCAGCAGCTTGGCAGCCAGGGGCACCGGGGAGCTGTTTTTT. Translated, it gives CASSLAARGTGELFF.

The chain carries TRBV5-4 and TRBJ2-1; TRBD1 aligns across 7 bases. V shed 6 bases and J 7 bases; nucleotides not matched to a gene: 10. The length of the CDR3 is 14 residues. CDR1 and CDR2 (germline): SGHNT, YYREEE (reference sequence). CDR3 residues: CASTQTTGNNEQFF. The CDR3 DNA reads as TGTGCCAGCACCCAAACGACAGGGAATAATGAGCAGTTCTTC.

The chain links TRBV5-1 to TRBJ2-1, with 7 positions matching TRBD1. Per the germline V gene, CDR1 is SGHRS and CDR2 is YFSETQ. The CDR3 is 14 residues long. The J segment lost 3 bases and the V segment lost 9 bases, leaving 9 bases of the junction unmatched. The CDR3 reads CANVGTDYYNEQFF. The CDR3 DNA reads TGCGCCAACGTGGGGACAGACTACTACAATGAGCAGTTCTTC.

The chain joins TRBV19 to TRBJ1-6; TRBD1 matches 8 bases. This CDR3 has 15 amino acids. V lost 7 bases and J lost 10; bases outside the gene matches: 12. Germline V gives CDR1 LNHDA, CDR2 SQIVND (reference sequence). The DNA of the CDR3 is TGTGCCAGTACTTCAGGGGGCAGGGTCGTGTCACCCCTCCACTTT. Encoded protein: CASTSGGRVVSPLHF.

The chain recombines TRBV15 with TRBJ2-2; D unresolved. Per germline, CDR1 LNHNV and CDR2 YYDKDF (reference sequence). CDR3 length: 15 amino acids. V gave up 0 bases and J gave up 2 bases, with 7 bases separating them. The CDR3 here is CATSRDRSNTGELFF. The DNA for the CDR3 is TGTGCCACCAGCAGAGATAGATCTAACACCGGGGAGCTGTTTTTT.